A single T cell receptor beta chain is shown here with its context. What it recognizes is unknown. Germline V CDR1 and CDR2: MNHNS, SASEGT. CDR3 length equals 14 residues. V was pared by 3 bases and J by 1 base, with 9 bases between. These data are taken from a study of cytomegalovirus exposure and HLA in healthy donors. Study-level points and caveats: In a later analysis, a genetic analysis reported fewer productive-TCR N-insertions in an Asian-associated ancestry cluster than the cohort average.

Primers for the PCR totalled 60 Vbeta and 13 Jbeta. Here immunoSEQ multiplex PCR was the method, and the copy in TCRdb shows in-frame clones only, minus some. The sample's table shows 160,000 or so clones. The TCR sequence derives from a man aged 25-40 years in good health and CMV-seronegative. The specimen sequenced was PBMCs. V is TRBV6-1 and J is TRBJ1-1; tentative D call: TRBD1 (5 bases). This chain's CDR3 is CASSDPGKNTEAFF. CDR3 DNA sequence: TGTGCCAGCAGTGATCCAGGGAAGAACACTGAAGCTTTCTTT.